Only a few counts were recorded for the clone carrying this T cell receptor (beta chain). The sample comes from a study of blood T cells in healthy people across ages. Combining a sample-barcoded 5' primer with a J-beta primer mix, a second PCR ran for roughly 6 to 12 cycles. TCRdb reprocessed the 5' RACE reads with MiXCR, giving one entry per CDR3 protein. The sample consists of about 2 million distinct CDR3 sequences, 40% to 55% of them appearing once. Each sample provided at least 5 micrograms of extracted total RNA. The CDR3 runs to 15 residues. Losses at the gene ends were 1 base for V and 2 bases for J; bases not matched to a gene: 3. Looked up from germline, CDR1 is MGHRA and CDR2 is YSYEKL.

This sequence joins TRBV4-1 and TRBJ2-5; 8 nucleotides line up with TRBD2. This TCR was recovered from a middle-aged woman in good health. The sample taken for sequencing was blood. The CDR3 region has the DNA TGCGCCAGCAGCCAAGTTCCTAGCGGGCAAGAGACCCAGTACTTC. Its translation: CASSQVPSGQETQYF.